This T cell receptor (beta chain) was captured in a study of metastatic and nonmetastatic thyroid tumors. Study-level results: Significantly greater TCR beta diversity was reportedly found in malignant thyroid tumors than in benign nodules (in blood and tumor).

This clone showed up many times. The antigen is unknown. Original analysis: Building a distant-metastasis classifier for papillary thyroid cancer drew on CDR3 differences across clinicopathological groups. TCRdb reassembled clones from the PCR reads with MiXCR. The V and J calls and clone size are TCRdb's, not the authors'. The repertoire holds around 40,000 clones, approximately 18% seen once, with 6.2% in the top ten. The CDR3 sequence is 14 residues long. V was clipped by 2 bases and J by 0 bases, with 5 bases between them. Germline V gene sequence: CDR1 ENHRY, CDR2 SYGVKD. Every patient was untreated before thyroid surgery.

The sequence came from a male donor with papillary thyroid cancer or a benign thyroid nodule (not recorded which). Some clones in this sample may be carry-over from other donors' samples. Material: blood. This chain uses TRBV10-3 with TRBJ1-5; no reliable D call. CDR3 coding DNA: TGTGCCATCAGTGAGCTCGGTAGCAATCAGCCCCAGCATTTT. Its protein product is CAISELGSNQPQHF.